Listed here are 16 T cell receptor beta chains from one sample, sequenced in a study of blood T cell repertoires in COVID-19. Clones were sequenced by immunoSEQ multiplex PCR, and TCRdb holds only the in-frame ones, with some missing. In the table there are a few hundred thousand clones, 80% to 90% of which are singletons. Sequences were obtained from peripheral blood. Receptors were obtained from a woman in her twenties or thirties with COVID-19, enrolled during active disease.

The chain is built from TRBV9 and TRBJ2-1; TRBD1 matches 8 bases. Germline CDR1 SGDLS, CDR2 YYNGEE. Trimming cost V 0 bases and J 6 bases; bases outside gene matches: 8. The CDR3 has 16 residues. DNA of the CDR3: TGTGCCAGCAGCGTAGCTGAGACAGGGGTTCGCAATGAGCAGTTCTTC. It yields the protein CASSVAETGVRNEQFF. Full variable domain (rest looked up from reference TRBV9 and TRBJ2-1): DSGVTQTPKHLITATGQRVTLRCSPRSGDLSVYWYQQSLDQGLQFLIQYYNGEERAKGNILERFSAQQFPDLHSELNLSSLELGDSALYFCASSVAETGVRNEQFFGPGTRLTVL.

The CDR3 DNA sequence: TGTGCCAGCAGCTTAGGCGAATTTGCTGAAGCTTTCTTT. Its translation: CASSLGEFAEAFF. V is TRBV11-3 and J is TRBJ1-1, with D unclear. CDR1 and CDR2 from the germline V gene are SGHNT and YENEEA. The ends were cut back, 1 base at V and 6 bases at J, with 9 bases in the middle. The CDR3 loop spans 13 amino acids.

The chain has TRBV6-2 or TRBV6-3 and TRBJ2-1, with a weak D call TRBD2 (6 bases). This CDR3 is 15 amino acids long. The ends were cut back, 5 bases at V and 9 bases at J, with 20 bases in the middle. Germline V gene data show CDR1 as MNHEY and CDR2 as SVGEGT. The CDR3: CASSPRDSILGEQFF. CDR3 in DNA: TGTGCCAGCAGTCCCCGGGACTCGATCCTGGGTGAGCAGTTCTTC.

The rearrangement links TRBV3-1 (or the pseudogene TRBV3-2) to TRBJ1-2; the D is unclear. Looked up from germline, CDR1 is LGHDT and CDR2 is YNNKEL (reference sequence). V was trimmed by 2 bases and J by 4 bases, leaving 8 bases between them. The CDR3 is 13 amino acids. As DNA, the CDR3 is TGTGCCAGCAGCCAAAACCGCGCCTATGGCTACACCTTC. It specifies CASSQNRAYGYTF.

V is TRBV11-2 and J is TRBJ2-2; D ambiguous. CDR3 length: 15 residues. CDR1 is SGHAT and CDR2 is FQNNGV in the germline V gene. The ends were cut back, 1 base at V and 5 bases at J, with 11 bases in the middle. The CDR3 spells CASSLVYSHTGELFF. The CDR3 DNA follows: TGTGCCAGCAGCTTAGTCTACTCGCATACCGGGGAGCTGTTTTTT.

The gene calls are TRBV27 and TRBJ2-7, with 7 bases fitting TRBD1. The CDR3 contains 14 residues. Losses at the gene ends were 5 bases for V and 2 bases for J; bases not matched to a gene: 6. The V gene's germline CDR1 is MNHEY and CDR2 SMNVEV (reference sequence). CDR3 sequence (DNA): TGTGCCAGCAGTCCCCGCGGACAGGCCTACGAGCAGTACGTC. Its protein product is CASSPRGQAYEQYV.

The V and J genes are TRBV27 and TRBJ1-1, with no clear D. This CDR3 spans 14 amino acids. Germline lookup yields CDR1 MNHEY and CDR2 SMNVEV (reference sequence). V was cut by 7 bases and J by 9 bases, with 21 bases left in between. The CDR3 loop is CASILWAQPGKAFF. DNA for the CDR3: TGTGCCAGCATACTGTGGGCGCAACCTGGAAAAGCTTTCTTT.

The rearrangement uses TRBV5-5 and TRBJ1-1; unclear D gene. The CDR3 totals 16 residues. From germline, CDR1 is SGHKS and CDR2 YYEKEE (reference sequence). V was trimmed by 1 base and J by 4 bases, leaving 17 bases between them. The CDR3: CASSLRGHTDPTEAFF. CDR3 sequence (DNA): TGTGCCAGCAGCTTGCGAGGGCACACTGACCCCACTGAAGCTTTCTTT.

The chain employs TRBV6-5 and TRBJ1-1; tentatively, D is TRBD1 (6 bases). The germline V gene encodes CDR1 MNHEY and CDR2 SVGAGI. The germline V and J ends were trimmed by 0 bases and 6 bases, with 11 bases remaining between them. The CDR3 contains 14 residues. CDR3 residues: CASSYSGEGAEAFF. DNA for the CDR3: TGTGCCAGCAGTTACTCGGGGGAGGGGGCTGAAGCTTTCTTT.

The chain couples TRBV5-6 to TRBJ1-4; the D gene is possibly TRBD1 (6 bases). Trimming took 4 bases from V and 1 from J, leaving 14 bases between them. Germline loops: CDR1 SGHDT, CDR2 YYEEEE. The CDR3 has 16 amino acids. The chain's CDR3 is CASSPREQGTNEKLFF. The CDR3 DNA follows: TGTGCCAGCAGCCCTAGGGAACAGGGAACTAATGAAAAACTGTTTTTT.

The gene calls are TRBV29-1 and TRBJ2-3, with 7 bases identical to TRBD2. The CDR3 extends over 15 amino acids. CDR1 is SQVTM and CDR2 is ANQGSEA in the germline V gene. The ends lost 4 bases at V and 3 bases at J; junction bases unmatched: 10. CDR3 protein: CSVVKLIGGTDTQYF. The CDR3, as DNA: TGCAGCGTTGTGAAGCTGATCGGGGGGACAGATACGCAGTATTTT.

This chain joins TRBV5-1 and TRBJ2-1; D uncertain. CDR3 length equals 15 residues. Trimming took 5 bases from V and 0 from J, leaving 12 bases between them. CDR1 and CDR2 (germline): SGHRS, YFSETQ. The CDR3 is CASSLEVSSYNEQFF. In nucleotides, the CDR3 is TGCGCCAGCAGTTTAGAGGTTAGCTCCTACAATGAGCAGTTCTTC. Full variable domain (rest looked up from reference TRBV5-1 and TRBJ2-1): KAGVTQTPRYLIKTRGQQVTLSCSPISGHRSVSWYQQTPGQGLQFLFEYFSETQRNKGNFPGRFSGRQFSNSRSEMNVSTLELGDSALYLCASSLEVSSYNEQFFGPGTRLTVL.

CDR3 loop: CASSPNRGANSPLHF. In nucleotides, the CDR3 is TGTGCCAGCAGCCCCAACAGGGGTGCGAATTCACCCCTCCACTTT. This chain uses TRBV7-2 with TRBJ1-6; 7 bases fit TRBD1. This CDR3 has 15 residues. Germline V gene data show CDR1 as SGHTA and CDR2 as FQGNSA. V dropped 5 bases and J dropped 7; count of bases not matched to a gene: 8.

The rearrangement joins TRBV7-9 to TRBJ2-2, with 10 nucleotides matching TRBD2. Germline CDR1 reads SEHNR; CDR2 reads FQNEAQ (reference sequence). After removal of 5 bases from V and 4 bases from J, the junction contained 7 bases not matched to a gene. The CDR3 is 16 residues long. The CDR3 here is CASSPSGRASTGELFF. CDR3 coding DNA: TGTGCCAGCAGCCCAAGCGGGAGGGCTAGCACCGGGGAGCTGTTTTTT.

To note about this clone: The sample contains more than one DNA sequence encoding this CDR3. This chain uses TRBV7-2 with TRBJ1-4; 10 bases fit TRBD1. CDR1 is SGHTA and CDR2 is FQGNSA in the germline V gene. Unmatched junction bases numbered 0, after V lost 3 bases and J lost 5 bases. The CDR3 covers 14 residues. The CDR3 DNA sequence: TGTGCCAGCAGCTTGGACAGGGGGAATGAAAAACTGTTTTTT. Its translation is CASSLDRGNEKLFF.

The genes are TRBV11-3 and TRBJ2-5; 10 bases are shared with TRBD2. Germline assignment: CDR1 SGHNT and CDR2 YENEEA. The CDR3 totals 15 residues. Losses at the gene ends were 6 bases for V and 4 bases for J; bases not matched to a gene: 8. CDR3 in amino acids: CASRPTSGTGETQYF. CDR3 bases: TGTGCCAGCAGACCCACTAGCGGGACAGGAGAGACCCAGTACTTC.